The 9 T cell receptor beta chains in this list originate from one sample, sequenced in a study of cytomegalovirus exposure and HLA in healthy donors. PCR amplification relied on 60 Vbeta primers (plus 13 Jbeta primers). TCRdb's copy holds only in-frame clones and misses some; the assay was immunoSEQ multiplex PCR. The sample contains about 150,000 clones, 60% to 80% of which appear only once. Specimen: PBMCs. The receptors stem from a woman in her 30s in good health and CMV-seronegative.

This clone appeared once. The rearrangement joins TRBV10-2 to TRBJ1-2, with TRBD1 matching 7 bases. The V gene's germline CDR1 is WSHSY and CDR2 SAAADI. This CDR3 has 16 residues. The V and J ends lost 3 bases and 4 bases, in that order; junction bases with no gene match: 11. The CDR3 sequence: CASSEDRTGLFYGYTF. In DNA, the CDR3 is TGCGCCAGCAGTGAAGATCGGACAGGTCTTTTCTATGGCTACACCTTC.

The rearrangement links TRBV7-6 to TRBJ1-1; D gene ambiguous. Per the germline V gene, CDR1 is SGHVS and CDR2 is FNYEAQ. The V gene lost 2 bases and the J gene lost 4 bases, with 8 bases spanning the gap. The CDR3 is 13 amino acids. CDR3 nucleotide sequence: TGTGCCAGCAGCTTAAGCGAGAGCACTGAAGCTTTCTTT. It translates to CASSLSESTEAFF.

The J gene is TRBJ1-1, the V gene TRBV19; 7 bases map to TRBD1. Germline assignment: CDR1 LNHDA and CDR2 SQIVND (reference sequence). The V and J ends lost 5 bases and 3 bases, in that order; junction bases with no gene match: 9. The CDR3 has 15 residues. DNA for the CDR3: TGTGCCAGTAGTTCGATAGGGGGCAAGGACACTGAAGCTTTCTTT. Protein: CASSSIGGKDTEAFF.

The J gene is TRBJ2-2, the V gene TRBV5-4; TRBD1 might be the D (6 bases). This CDR3 has 16 amino acids. The germline gives CDR1 SGHNT, CDR2 YYREEE (reference sequence). With 2 bases removed from V and 6 bases from J, the gap between germline ends came to 17 bases. The CDR3 is CASSFETGAFSGELFF. Written as DNA, the CDR3 is TGTGCCAGCAGCTTCGAGACAGGCGCCTTTTCCGGGGAGCTGTTTTTT.

The table lists this clone with a few counts. V usage is TRBV30 and J usage is TRBJ1-1; 10 nucleotides agree with TRBD1. The CDR3 sequence is 14 residues long. Germline V lookup: CDR1 GTSNPN, CDR2 SVGIG (reference sequence). J lost 7 bases, V lost 1 base, and 6 bases had no gene match. The DNA of the CDR3 is TGTGCCTGGAGTGCCCGGGACAGGGGCTTTGAAGCTTTCTTT. Amino acids: CAWSARDRGFEAFF.

This clone was recorded a few times. Other nucleotide sequences from this sample produce the same CDR3. J is TRBJ2-3 and V is TRBV9; 7 nucleotides agree with TRBD1. The CDR3 length is 15 residues. V lost 0 bases and J lost 1; bases outside the gene matches: 2. The germline V gene has CDR1 SGDLS and CDR2 YYNGEE. In nucleotides, the CDR3 is TGTGCCAGCAGCGTAGCAGGGGGAGGCACAGATACGCAGTATTTT. It is translated as CASSVAGGGTDTQYF.

This clone showed up just a few times. V and J are TRBV25-1 and TRBJ1-1; D call uncertain. Germline V CDR1 and CDR2: MGHDK, SYGVNS. The CDR3 extends over 15 amino acids. The V end was cut by 4 bases, the J end by 1 base, with 13 bases between. DNA of the CDR3: TGTGCCAGCAGTGCCTCTAGATTCGGGAACACTGAAGCTTTCTTT. Its protein is CASSASRFGNTEAFF.

This clone was detected a few times. This sequence joins TRBV7-2 and TRBJ2-7; D perhaps matches TRBD1 (7 bases). CDR1 is SGHTA, CDR2 FQGNSA, per germline. The CDR3 has 16 residues. Trimming cost V 5 bases and J 0 bases, with 17 bases left between them. CDR3 region: CASSPRGTVSSYEQYF. The CDR3 nucleotides read TGTGCCAGCAGCCCCCGGGGGACAGTTTCCTCCTACGAGCAGTACTTC. Looking up the rest from reference TRBV7-2 and TRBJ2-7 gives the full variable domain: GAGVSQSPSNKVTEKGKDVELRCDPISGHTALYWYRQSLGQGLEFLIYFQGNSAPDKSGLPSDRFSAERTGGSVSTLTIQRTQQEDSAVYLCASSPRGTVSSYEQYFGPGTRLTVT.

This chain joins TRBV29-1 and TRBJ2-5; 8 bases fit TRBD2. The CDR3 loop spans 14 amino acids. Germline V CDR1 and CDR2: SQVTM, ANQGSEA. The trim removed 5 bases at V and 0 bases at J, leaving 5 bases unmatched. The DNA of the CDR3 is TGCAGCGTTCAGAAGCGGGGGAACCAAGAGACCCAGTACTTC. Translation gives CSVQKRGNQETQYF.